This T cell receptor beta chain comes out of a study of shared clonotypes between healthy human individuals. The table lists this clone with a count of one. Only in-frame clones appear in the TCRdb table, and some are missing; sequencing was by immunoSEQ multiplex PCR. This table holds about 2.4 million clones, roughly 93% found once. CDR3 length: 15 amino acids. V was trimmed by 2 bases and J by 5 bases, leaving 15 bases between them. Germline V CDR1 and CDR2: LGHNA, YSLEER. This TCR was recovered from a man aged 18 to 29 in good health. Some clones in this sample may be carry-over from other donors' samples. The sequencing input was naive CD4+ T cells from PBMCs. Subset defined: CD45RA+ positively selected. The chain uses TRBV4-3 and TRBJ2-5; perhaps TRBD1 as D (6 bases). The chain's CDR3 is CASSQWALQGETQYF. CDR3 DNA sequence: TGCGCCAGCAGCCAATGGGCCCTCCAGGGGGAGACCCAGTACTTC.